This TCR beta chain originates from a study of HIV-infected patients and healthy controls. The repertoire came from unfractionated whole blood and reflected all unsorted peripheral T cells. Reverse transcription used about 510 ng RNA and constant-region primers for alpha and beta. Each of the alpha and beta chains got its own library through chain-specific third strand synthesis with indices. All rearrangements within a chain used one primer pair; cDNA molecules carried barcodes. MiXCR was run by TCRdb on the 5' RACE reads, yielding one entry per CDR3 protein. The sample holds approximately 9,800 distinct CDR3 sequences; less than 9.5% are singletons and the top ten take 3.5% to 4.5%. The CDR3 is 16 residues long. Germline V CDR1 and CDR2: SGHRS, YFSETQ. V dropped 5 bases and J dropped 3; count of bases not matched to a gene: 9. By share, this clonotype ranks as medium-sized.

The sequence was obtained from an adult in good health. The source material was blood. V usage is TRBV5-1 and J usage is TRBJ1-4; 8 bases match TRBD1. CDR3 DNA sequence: TGCGCCAGCAGGACCCAGGGGGCGAAGGCTAATGAAAAACTGTTTTTT. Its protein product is CASRTQGAKANEKLFF. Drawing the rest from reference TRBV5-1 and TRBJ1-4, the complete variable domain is KAGVTQTPRYLIKTRGQQVTLSCSPISGHRSVSWYQQTPGQGLQFLFEYFSETQRNKGNFPGRFSGRQFSNSRSEMNVSTLELGDSALYLCASRTQGAKANEKLFFGSGTQLSVL.